The 26 T cell receptor beta chains reported below all come from one sample, sequenced in a study of blood T cell repertoires in COVID-19. Using immunoSEQ multiplex PCR, the repertoire was profiled, and TCRdb retains in-frame clones only, with some absent. Among some 59,000 clones, approximately 80% were seen once, and the ten largest hold about 5.3%. The sample was peripheral blood. The receptor set was obtained from a woman aged 55-70 years with acute or convalescent COVID-19.

This chain uses TRBV18 with TRBJ1-1; 8 nucleotides match TRBD1. In germline, CDR1 is KGHSH, CDR2 LQKENI. CDR3 length: 13 amino acids. After removal of 6 bases from V and 4 bases from J, the junction contained 4 bases not matched to a gene. Here the CDR3 DNA reads TGTGCCAGCTCGCCCACAGGGGGCACTGAAGCTTTCTTT. Translation: CASSPTGGTEAFF.

The chain is built from TRBV7-6 and TRBJ1-5, with D possibly matching TRBD1 (6 bases). The V end was cut by 1 base, the J end by 6 bases, with 16 bases between. The CDR3 covers 16 residues. Germline loops: CDR1 SGHVS, CDR2 FNYEAQ. CDR3 protein: CASSLGVTGKGQPQHF. The CDR3 nucleotides are TGTGCCAGCAGCTTAGGCGTTACAGGGAAGGGTCAGCCCCAGCATTTT.

The chain uses TRBV16 and TRBJ2-7; D not certain. Between the trimmed V and J ends, which lost 1 base and 1 base, there was a span of 8 bases. From germline, CDR1 is KGHSY and CDR2 FQNENV. The CDR3 is 14 residues long. The CDR3 sequence: CASSQFAVSYEQYF. The CDR3, as DNA: TGTGCCAGCAGCCAATTTGCAGTTTCCTACGAGCAGTACTTC.

This rearrangement joins TRBV30 to TRBJ2-3, with D perhaps TRBD2 (6 bases). The CDR3 consists of 18 residues. Germline V gene sequence: CDR1 GTSNPN, CDR2 SVGIG (reference sequence). Between the trimmed V and J ends, which lost 0 bases and 5 bases, there was a span of 24 bases. The CDR3 loop is CAWSVLYGREILRDTQYF. Written as DNA, the CDR3 is TGTGCCTGGAGTGTACTTTACGGACGGGAGATTCTCCGAGATACGCAGTATTTT.

The chain couples TRBV6-5 to TRBJ1-4; D unclear. This CDR3 has 14 residues. Germline loops: CDR1 MNHEY, CDR2 SVGAGI. The V and J ends lost 4 bases and 4 bases respectively, with 10 bases between them. The CDR3 loop is CASSFTGYNEKLFF. The CDR3 bases are TGTGCCAGCAGTTTCACCGGGTATAATGAAAAACTGTTTTTT.

The CDR3 sequence is CATRSGQGNEKLFF. The CDR3 DNA reads as TGTGCCACCAGATCAGGACAGGGAAATGAAAAACTGTTTTTT. J is TRBJ1-4 and V is TRBV2; 8 nucleotides match TRBD1. With V trimmed by 10 bases and J by 5 bases, 9 bases remained unmatched. The CDR3 is made up of 14 amino acids. Germline V lookup: CDR1 SNHLY, CDR2 FYNNEI.

V is TRBV2 and J is TRBJ2-7, with D possibly TRBD2 on 6 matching bases. V lost 8 bases, J lost 5 bases, and 13 bases lay in between. The CDR3 length is 12 residues. Germline lookup yields CDR1 SNHLY and CDR2 FYNNEI. CDR3 sequence: CASLGGFDEQYF. CDR3 DNA: TGTGCCAGCCTGGGGGGATTCGACGAGCAGTACTTC.

J is TRBJ1-1 and V is TRBV13; D is undetermined. From germline, CDR1 is PRHDT and CDR2 FYEKMQ (reference sequence). Trimming took off 6 bases at V and 0 bases at J, with 11 bases between the two ends. This CDR3 region has 14 residues. The CDR3 DNA sequence: TGTGCCAGCAGAATGTACAGCCTGAACACTGAAGCTTTCTTT. As protein: CASRMYSLNTEAFF.

The gene calls are TRBV30 and TRBJ2-1; 15 nucleotides align to TRBD2. Trimming at V came to 1 base and at J to 9 bases, leaving 22 bases not matched to a gene. CDR1 and CDR2 (germline): GTSNPN, SVGIG (reference sequence). The CDR3 contains 21 residues. The CDR3 DNA reads as TGTGCCTGGAGTGCGATCCCTGGACTAGCGGGAGGGCCCTCTCCTTTAGGTGAGCAGTTCTTC. Encoded protein: CAWSAIPGLAGGPSPLGEQFF.

This rearrangement joins TRBV29-1 to TRBJ2-3, with TRBD2 matching 7 bases. The V gene's germline CDR1 is SQVTM and CDR2 ANQGSEA. The CDR3 loop spans 13 amino acids. V trimming: 7 bases; J trimming: 5 bases; junction bases outside the gene matches: 9. CDR3 nucleotide sequence: TGCAGCGCTGGAATTAGGGAGGGAGATACGCAGTATTTT. Translation: CSAGIREGDTQYF.

The rearrangement joins TRBV11-2 to TRBJ1-2, with 9 bases that match TRBD1. The CDR3 length is 15 residues. The junction had 3 bases not matched to a gene; V was cut back by 1 base and J by 3 bases. From germline, CDR1 is SGHAT and CDR2 FQNNGV. The CDR3 loop reads CASSLGQGEYYGYTF. The CDR3 coding sequence is TGTGCCAGCAGCTTAGGACAGGGGGAGTACTATGGCTACACCTTC.

The rearrangement links TRBV27 to TRBJ2-2; 9 positions match TRBD2. The V segment lost 8 bases and the J segment 2 bases; nucleotides outside the gene matches: 6. Germline V gives CDR1 MNHEY, CDR2 SMNVEV (reference sequence). CDR3 size: 15 residues. The CDR3 DNA follows: TGTGCCAGCCGCCTCCTAGCGGGAAACACCGGGGAGCTGTTTTTT. Protein sequence: CASRLLAGNTGELFF.

The chain has TRBV7-8 and TRBJ1-3; tentatively, D is TRBD1 (6 bases). V lost 1 base and J 3 bases, leaving 7 bases between the germline ends. The germline V gene has CDR1 SGHVS and CDR2 FQNEAQ. The CDR3 consists of 14 residues. The CDR3 DNA reads TGTGCCAGCAGCTTAGACAGGGTTGGAAACACCATATATTTT. Encoded protein: CASSLDRVGNTIYF.

The rearrangement links TRBV5-6 to TRBJ2-7, with a weak D call TRBD1 (6 bases). The germline CDR1 and CDR2 sequences are SGHDT and YYEEEE. V gave up 4 bases and J gave up 3 bases, with 11 bases separating them. The CDR3 runs to 13 residues. For the CDR3, the DNA is TGTGCCAGCAGCATCACAGGGAACTACGAGCAGTACTTC. It specifies CASSITGNYEQYF.

The V gene is TRBV6-1, the J gene TRBJ2-1; no firm D call. The CDR3 runs to 14 residues. Deletions cut 1 base from V and 5 bases from J, with 9 bases between. Germline lookup yields CDR1 MNHNS and CDR2 SASEGT. CDR3 region: CASSEERINNEQFF. CDR3 bases: TGTGCCAGCAGTGAAGAGCGAATCAACAATGAGCAGTTCTTC.

This clone turned up a few times. This chain joins TRBV27 and TRBJ2-7; D remains ambiguous. V dropped 0 bases and J dropped 7 bases, with 10 bases sitting between them. CDR3 length: 13 amino acids. Germline values: CDR1 MNHEY, CDR2 SMNVEV (reference sequence). CDR3 amino acids: CASSLSETLEQYF. The CDR3 region has the DNA TGTGCCAGCAGTTTATCGGAGACCCTGGAGCAGTACTTC.

This clone occurred a few times. The V and J genes are TRBV18 and TRBJ1-5; no clear D gene. The CDR3 is made up of 14 amino acids. Trimming took 1 base from V and 1 from J, leaving 5 bases between them. CDR1 and CDR2 from the germline V gene are KGHSH and LQKENI. The CDR3 coding sequence is TGTGCCAGCTCACCACAGCTAAGCAATCAGCCCCAGCATTTT. It encodes CASSPQLSNQPQHF.

Turning to this clone: With a much larger clone just one base away, this may be a read error. The V gene is TRBV5-4, the J gene TRBJ2-6, with 9 bases lining up with TRBD1. This CDR3 is built from 18 residues. V dropped 6 bases and J dropped 0; count of bases not matched to a gene: 10. Germline lookup yields CDR1 SGHNT and CDR2 YYREEE (reference sequence). CDR3 sequence: CASKGGGTGSSGANVLTF. The CDR3 DNA follows: TGTGCCAGCAAGGGGGGCGGGACAGGGAGCTCTGGGGCCAACGTCCTGACTTTC.

The chain joins TRBV5-6 to TRBJ1-2; D is undetermined. The V end was cut by 4 bases, the J end by 2 bases, with 9 bases between. Germline V gives CDR1 SGHDT, CDR2 YYEEEE. This CDR3 is 13 amino acids long. In DNA, the CDR3 is TGTGCCAGCAGCCGAGACACGAACTATGGCTACACCTTC. Translated: CASSRDTNYGYTF. The whole variable domain, filled in from reference TRBV5-6 and TRBJ1-2, reads DAGVTQSPTHLIKTRGQQVTLRCSPKSGHDTVSWYQQALGQGPQFIFQYYEEEERQRGNFPDRFSGHQFPNYSSELNVNALLLGDSALYLCASSRDTNYGYTFGSGTRLTVV.

The chain has TRBV20-1 and TRBJ1-1, with a weak D call TRBD1 (6 bases). CDR3 length: 11 amino acids. V was clipped by 7 bases and J by 5 bases, with 11 bases between them. Germline V gene sequence: CDR1 DFQATT, CDR2 SNEGSKA (reference sequence). The CDR3 region has the DNA TGCAGTGTGGGGGGGCAAACTGAAGCTTTCTTT. Its translation is CSVGGQTEAFF.

DNA of the CDR3: TGTGCCAGCAGCTTGCCAGGTTATAATTCACCCCTCCACTTT. This translates into CASSLPGYNSPLHF. The genes are TRBV7-9 and TRBJ1-6; D gene unclear. The CDR3 sequence is 14 residues long. The germline gives CDR1 SEHNR, CDR2 FQNEAQ (reference sequence). V was trimmed by 3 bases and J by 4 bases, leaving 7 bases between them.

The gene calls are TRBV27 and TRBJ2-3; 9 bases are shared with TRBD2. CDR1 is MNHEY and CDR2 is SMNVEV in the germline V gene (reference sequence). After removal of 3 bases from V and 0 bases from J, the junction contained 7 bases not matched to a gene. This CDR3 spans 17 amino acids. The CDR3 protein is CASSFRLAGLSTDTQYF. Written as DNA, the CDR3 is TGTGCCAGCAGTTTCCGGCTAGCGGGACTAAGCACAGATACGCAGTATTTT.

The chain joins TRBV5-4 to TRBJ1-5; D call uncertain. The V end was cut by 0 bases, the J end by 4 bases, with 11 bases between. Germline CDR1 SGHNT, CDR2 YYREEE (reference sequence). The CDR3 is 15 residues long. CDR3 protein: CASSLDGSPNQPQHF. The CDR3 DNA is TGTGCCAGCAGCTTGGATGGGAGCCCGAATCAGCCCCAGCATTTT.

The chain employs TRBV5-1 and TRBJ1-2; 10 bases align to TRBD1. The CDR3 length is 14 residues. The V and J ends lost 4 bases and 6 bases, in that order; junction bases with no gene match: 6. Germline CDR1 and CDR2: SGHRS and YFSETQ. For the CDR3, the DNA is TGCGCCAGCAGCGAGGGACAGGGGTATAATGGCTACACCTTC. It translates to CASSEGQGYNGYTF.

V usage is TRBV6-6 and J usage is TRBJ2-7; TRBD2 matches 13 bases. The trim removed 4 bases at V and 2 bases at J, leaving 2 bases unmatched. Per the germline V gene, CDR1 is MNHNY and CDR2 is SVGAGI (reference sequence). This CDR3 region has 15 residues. Written as DNA, the CDR3 is TGTGCCAGCAGTTCTGGGACTAGCGGGACCTACGAGCAGTACTTC. Encoded protein: CASSSGTSGTYEQYF.

The V gene is TRBV29-1, the J gene TRBJ1-2; TRBD1 matches 8 bases. The CDR3 consists of 16 residues. The germline V gene encodes CDR1 SQVTM and CDR2 ANQGSEA. V lost 3 bases, J lost 8 bases, and 17 bases stayed unmatched. The CDR3 nucleotides read TGCAGCGTTGAGGACCCGGACAGGGTCCTTCTACACGGCTACACCTTC. This codes for CSVEDPDRVLLHGYTF. The full variable domain, completed using reference TRBV29-1 and TRBJ1-2, is SAVISQKPSRDICQRGTSLTIQCQVDSQVTMMFWYRQQPGQSLTLIATANQGSEATYESGFVIDKFPISRPNLTFSTLTVSNMSPEDSSIYLCSVEDPDRVLLHGYTFGSGTRLTVV.